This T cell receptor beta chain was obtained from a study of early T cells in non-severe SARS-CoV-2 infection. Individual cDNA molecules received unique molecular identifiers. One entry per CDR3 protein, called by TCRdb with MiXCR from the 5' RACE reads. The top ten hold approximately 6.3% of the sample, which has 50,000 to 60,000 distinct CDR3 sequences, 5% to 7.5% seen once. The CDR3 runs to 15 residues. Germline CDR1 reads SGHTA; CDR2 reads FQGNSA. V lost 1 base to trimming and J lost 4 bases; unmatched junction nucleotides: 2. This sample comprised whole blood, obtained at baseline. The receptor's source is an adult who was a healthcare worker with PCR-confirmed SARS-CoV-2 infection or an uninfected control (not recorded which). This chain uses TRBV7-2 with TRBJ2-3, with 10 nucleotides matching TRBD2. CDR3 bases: TGTGCCAGCAGCTTAGGTCTAGCGGGGGCAGATACGCAGTATTTT. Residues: CASSLGLAGADTQYF.